What follows describes a single T cell receptor beta chain. These data belong to a study of cytomegalovirus exposure and HLA in healthy donors. This PCR relied on a set of 60 Vbeta primers and 13 Jbeta primers. Measured with immunoSEQ multiplex PCR; TCRdb has only the in-frame clones, and not every one. The repertoire holds 100,000 or so clones, under 80% seen once, with over 3.5% in the top ten. CDR1 is SGHAT, CDR2 FQNNGV, per germline. The CDR3 contains 16 residues. V lost 3 bases and J lost 4; bases outside the gene matches: 7. The chain couples TRBV11-2 to TRBJ1-1; TRBD1 aligns across 11 bases. The sample taken for sequencing was PBMCs. The receptor comes from a woman aged 45-65 years in good health and CMV-seropositive. The CDR3 nucleotides are TGTGCCAGCAGCTTTGCTCCGGGACAGGGGGTCACTGAAGCTTTCTTT. It codes for CASSFAPGQGVTEAFF.